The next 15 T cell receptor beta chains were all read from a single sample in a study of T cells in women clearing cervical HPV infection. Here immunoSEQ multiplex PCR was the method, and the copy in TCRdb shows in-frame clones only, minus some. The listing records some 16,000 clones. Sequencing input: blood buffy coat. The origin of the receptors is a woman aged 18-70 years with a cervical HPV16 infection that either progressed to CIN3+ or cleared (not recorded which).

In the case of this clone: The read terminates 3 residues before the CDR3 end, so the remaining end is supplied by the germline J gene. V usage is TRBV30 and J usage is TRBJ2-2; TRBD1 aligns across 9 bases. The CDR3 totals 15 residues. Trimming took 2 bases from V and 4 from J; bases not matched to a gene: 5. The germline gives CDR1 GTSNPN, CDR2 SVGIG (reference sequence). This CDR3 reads CAWSPGQGFTGELFF. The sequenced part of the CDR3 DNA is TGTGCCTGGAGTCCGGGACAGGGCTTCACCGGGGAG.

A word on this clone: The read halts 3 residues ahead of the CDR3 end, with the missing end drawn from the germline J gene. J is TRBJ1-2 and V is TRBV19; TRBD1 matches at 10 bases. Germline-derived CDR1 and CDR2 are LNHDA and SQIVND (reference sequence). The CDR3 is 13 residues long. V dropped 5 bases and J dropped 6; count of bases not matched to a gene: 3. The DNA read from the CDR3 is TGTGCCAGTAGTGTGGGACAGGGGAATGGC. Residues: CASSVGQGNG. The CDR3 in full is CASSVGQGNGYTF.

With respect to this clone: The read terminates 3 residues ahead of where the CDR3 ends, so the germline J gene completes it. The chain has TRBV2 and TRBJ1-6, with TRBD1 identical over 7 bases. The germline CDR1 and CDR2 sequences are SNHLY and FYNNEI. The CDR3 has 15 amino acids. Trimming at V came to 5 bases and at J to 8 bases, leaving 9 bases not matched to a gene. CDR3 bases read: TGTGCCAGCAGTCCCCGACAGGGAATGCATTCACCC. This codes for CASSPRQGMHSP. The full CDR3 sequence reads CASSPRQGMHSPLHF.

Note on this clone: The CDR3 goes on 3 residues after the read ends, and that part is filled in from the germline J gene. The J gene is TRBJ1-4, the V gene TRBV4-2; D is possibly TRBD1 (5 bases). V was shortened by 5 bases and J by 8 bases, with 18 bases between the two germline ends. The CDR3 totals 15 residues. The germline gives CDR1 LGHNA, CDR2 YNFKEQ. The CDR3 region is CASSNLQEVEEKLFF. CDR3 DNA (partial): TGTGCCAGCAGCAACCTACAGGAGGTGGAGGAAAAA.

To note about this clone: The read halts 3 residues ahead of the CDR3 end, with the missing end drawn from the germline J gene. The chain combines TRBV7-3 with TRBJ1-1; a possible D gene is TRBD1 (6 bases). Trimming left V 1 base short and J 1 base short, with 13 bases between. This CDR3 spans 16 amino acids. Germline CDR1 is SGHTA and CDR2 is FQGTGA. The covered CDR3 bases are TGTGCCAGCAGCTTAAGGGGGGGCTCCTCGAACACTGAA. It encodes CASSLRGGSSNTE. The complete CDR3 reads CASSLRGGSSNTEAFF.

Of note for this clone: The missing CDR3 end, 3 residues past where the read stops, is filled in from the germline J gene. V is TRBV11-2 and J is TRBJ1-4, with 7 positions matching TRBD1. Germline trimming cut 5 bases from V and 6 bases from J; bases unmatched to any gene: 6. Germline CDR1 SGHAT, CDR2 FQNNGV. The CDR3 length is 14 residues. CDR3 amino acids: CASSHTGEYEKLFF. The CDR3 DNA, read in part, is TGTGCCAGCAGCCATACAGGGGAGTATGAAAAA. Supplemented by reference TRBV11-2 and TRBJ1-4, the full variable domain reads EAGVAQSPRYKIIEKRQSVAFWCNPISGHATLYWYQQILGQGPKLLIQFQNNGVVDDSQLPKDRFSAERLKGVDSTLKIQPAKLEDSAVYLCASSHTGEYEKLFFGSGTQLSVL.

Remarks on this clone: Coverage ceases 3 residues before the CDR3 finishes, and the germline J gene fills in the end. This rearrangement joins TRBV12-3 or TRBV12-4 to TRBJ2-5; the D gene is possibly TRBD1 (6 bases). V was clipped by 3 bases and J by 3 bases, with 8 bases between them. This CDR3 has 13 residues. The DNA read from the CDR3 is TGTGCCAGCAGTTTTACAGGGAAAGAGACC. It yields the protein CASSFTGKET. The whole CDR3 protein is CASSFTGKETQYF.

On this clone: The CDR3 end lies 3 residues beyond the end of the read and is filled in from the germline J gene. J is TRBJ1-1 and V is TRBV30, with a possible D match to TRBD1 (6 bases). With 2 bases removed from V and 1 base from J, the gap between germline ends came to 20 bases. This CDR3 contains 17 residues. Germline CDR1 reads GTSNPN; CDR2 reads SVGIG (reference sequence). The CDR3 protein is CAWSLAGTGSRNTEAFF. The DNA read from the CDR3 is TGTGCCTGGAGTCTAGCCGGAACAGGGTCGCGGAACACTGAA.

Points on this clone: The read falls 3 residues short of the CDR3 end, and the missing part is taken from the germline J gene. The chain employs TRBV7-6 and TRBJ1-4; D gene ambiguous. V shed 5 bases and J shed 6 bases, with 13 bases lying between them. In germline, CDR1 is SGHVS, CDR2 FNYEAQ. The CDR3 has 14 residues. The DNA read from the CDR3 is TGTGCCAGCAGCCGACGCCGGGGAGATGAAAAA. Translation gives CASSRRRGDEK. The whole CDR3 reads CASSRRRGDEKLFF.

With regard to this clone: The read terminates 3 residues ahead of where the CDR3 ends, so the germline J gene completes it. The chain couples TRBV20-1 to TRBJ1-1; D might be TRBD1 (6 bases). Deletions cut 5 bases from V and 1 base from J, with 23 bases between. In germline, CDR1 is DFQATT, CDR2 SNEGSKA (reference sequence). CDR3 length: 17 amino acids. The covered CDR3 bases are TGCAGTGCTCCGAATCACCGCCAGGGGCTTACGAACACTGAA. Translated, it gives CSAPNHRQGLTNTE. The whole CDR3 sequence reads CSAPNHRQGLTNTEAFF.

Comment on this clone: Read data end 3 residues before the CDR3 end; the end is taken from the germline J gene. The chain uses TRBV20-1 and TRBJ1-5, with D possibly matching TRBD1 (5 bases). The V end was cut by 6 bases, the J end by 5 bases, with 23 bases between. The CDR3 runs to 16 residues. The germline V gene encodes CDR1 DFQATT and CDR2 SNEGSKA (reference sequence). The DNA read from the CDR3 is TGCAGTGCCCCCGCTCCCCTTGAGAGGGACTATCAGCCC. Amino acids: CSAPAPLERDYQP. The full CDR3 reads CSAPAPLERDYQPQHF.

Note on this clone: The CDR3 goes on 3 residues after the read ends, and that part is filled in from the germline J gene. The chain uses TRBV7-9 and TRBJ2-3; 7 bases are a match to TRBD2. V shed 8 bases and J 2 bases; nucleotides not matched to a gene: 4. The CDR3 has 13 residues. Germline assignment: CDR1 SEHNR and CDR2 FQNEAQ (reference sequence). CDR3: CASRGGDTDTQYF. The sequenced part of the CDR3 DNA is TGTGCCAGCCGCGGGGGAGACACAGATACG. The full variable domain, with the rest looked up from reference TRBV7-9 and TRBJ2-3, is DTGVSQNPRHKITKRGQNVTFRCDPISEHNRLYWYRQTLGQGPEFLTYFQNEAQLEKSRLLSDRFSAERPKGSFSTLEIQRTEQGDSAMYLCASRGGDTDTQYFGPGTRLTVL.

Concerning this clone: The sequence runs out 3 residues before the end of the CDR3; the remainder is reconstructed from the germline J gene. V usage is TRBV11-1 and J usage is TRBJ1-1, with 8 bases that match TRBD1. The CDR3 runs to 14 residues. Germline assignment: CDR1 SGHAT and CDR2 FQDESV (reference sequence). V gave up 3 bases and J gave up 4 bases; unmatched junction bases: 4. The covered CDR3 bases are TGTGCCAGCAGCTTGGCAGGGGGCTTCACTGAA. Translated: CASSLAGGFTE. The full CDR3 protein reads CASSLAGGFTEAFF.

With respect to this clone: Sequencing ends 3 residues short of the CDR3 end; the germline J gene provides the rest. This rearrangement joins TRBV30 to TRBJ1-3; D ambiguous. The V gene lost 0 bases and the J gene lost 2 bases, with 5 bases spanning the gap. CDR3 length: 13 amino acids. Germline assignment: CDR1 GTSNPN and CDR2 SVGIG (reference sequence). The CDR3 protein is CAWSVQTGNTIYF. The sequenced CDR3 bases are TGTGCCTGGAGTGTTCAAACTGGAAACACC. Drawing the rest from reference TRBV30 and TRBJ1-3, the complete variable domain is SQTIHQWPATLVQPVGSPLSLECTVEGTSNPNLYWYRQAAGRGLQLLFYSVGIGQISSEVPQNLSASRPQDRQFILSSKKLLLSDSGFYLCAWSVQTGNTIYFGEGSWLTVV.

The CDR3 loop is CAWAVNSPLHF. Partial CDR3 DNA: TGTGCCTGGGCAGTGAATTCACCC. This chain joins TRBV30 and TRBJ1-6, with no clear D. The read comes to an end 3 residues before the CDR3 does, leaving the germline J gene to fill in the end. Trimming pared 5 bases from V and 7 bases from J, leaving 6 bases between. Germline CDR1 reads GTSNPN; CDR2 reads SVGIG (reference sequence). CDR3 length: 11 residues.